Listed below are T cell receptor beta chains from one sample, sequenced in a study of T cells after yellow fever vaccination. TCRdb re-analysed the 5' RACE reads in MiXCR, keeping a single row per CDR3 protein. Among about 320,000 distinct CDR3 sequences, 6.8% were seen once, and the ten largest hold 15% to 20%. The starting material was PBMCs, obtained roughly 47 days after the first yellow fever vaccination. All receptors come from a man aged 18 to 30 who received the YFV17D yellow fever vaccine. Each CDR3 is given with its conserved first and last residue. A D gene is named only where the DNA matches it firmly. Not every row has a clone size; where given, it reads once, few, many or a size class.

clone_size	v_call	j_call	d_call	cdr3_nt	cdr3_aa
many	TRBV10-2	TRBJ2-3	.	TGCGCCGCCATAACGGGGGGCCCCACAGATACGCAGTATTTT	CAAITGGPTDTQYF
many	TRBV12-3/TRBV12-4	TRBJ1-1	.	TGTGCCAGCAGTGGGGGAGAGGGGGGTAACACTGAAGCTTTCTTT	CASSGGEGGNTEAFF
many	TRBV24-1	TRBJ2-3	.	TGTGCCACCGCAGGGAACACAGATACGCAGTATTTT	CATAGNTDTQYF
few	TRBV29-1	TRBJ2-5	.	TGCAGCGTTGCCGGCGCGGGGGAGACCCAGTACTTC	CSVAGAGETQYF
few	TRBV20-1	TRBJ2-3	TRBD2	TGCAGTGCTCTGGGGGGGTGGTATACGCAGTATTTT	CSALGGWYTQYF
.	TRBV29-1	TRBJ1-2	TRBD1	TGCAGCGTCGAACGAGACAGGGTTAACGGCTACACCTTC	CSVERDRVNGYTF
.	TRBV3-1	TRBJ2-3	.	TGTGCCAGCAGCCTTCACGAGGGAACAGATACGCAGTATTTT	CASSLHEGTDTQYF
few	TRBV5-1	TRBJ2-5	TRBD1	TGCGCCAGCAGCCCAGGGGGCTGGGAGACCCAGTACTTC	CASSPGGWETQYF
many	TRBV27	TRBJ1-2	.	TGTGCCAGCAGTCCTGCCCAGCATGATGGCTACACCTTC	CASSPAQHDGYTF
few	TRBV27	TRBJ2-1	TRBD2	TGTGCCAGCCATTCGGGGGGGGAGCAGTTCTTC	CASHSGGEQFF
few	TRBV5-1	TRBJ2-1	TRBD1	TGCGCCAGCAGCCTAAAACGACAGGGGGCTGTCGATGAGCAGTTCTTC	CASSLKRQGAVDEQFF
few	TRBV5-4	TRBJ1-6	.	TGTGCCAGCAGCTCGGGACGGGATAATTCACCCCTCCACTTT	CASSSGRDNSPLHF
many	TRBV7-2	TRBJ2-7	TRBD2	TGTGCCAGCGTTCCTCAAGCGGGGAGCTACGAGCAGTACTTC	CASVPQAGSYEQYF
.	TRBV11-2	TRBJ1-5	.	TGTGCCAGTCAAGGGCAGGGACTCAATCAGCCCCAGCATTTT	CASQGQGLNQPQHF
.	TRBV7-3	TRBJ2-1	.	TGTGCCAGCAGCTTGGACTCGTCACCCTACAATGAGCAGTTCTTC	CASSLDSSPYNEQFF
.	TRBV6-2/TRBV6-3	TRBJ1-5	.	TGTGCCAGCAGTTACTCGGTACAGGGCTACAGCAATCAGCCCCAGCATTTT	CASSYSVQGYSNQPQHF
.	TRBV6-5	TRBJ1-1	.	TGTGCCAGCAGTTACGACGGGACCCTGGGCGCTGAAGCTTTCTTT	CASSYDGTLGAEAFF
many	TRBV29-1	TRBJ1-2	.	TGCAGCGTATCACCCCGCTTCGAGACGGGGACTTATGGCTACACCTTC	CSVSPRFETGTYGYTF
many	TRBV7-2	TRBJ2-7	TRBD2	TGTGCCAGCAGCTTAGGCGGGGGGACTTCGGGGGAGCAGTACTTC	CASSLGGGTSGEQYF
.	TRBV7-2	TRBJ2-1	.	TGTGCCAGCAGTTATAGGGGGGATTACAATGAGCAGTTCTTC	CASSYRGDYNEQFF
few	TRBV7-2	TRBJ2-1	TRBD2	TGTGCCAGCAGCACTAGCGGATCGTACAATGAGCAGTTCTTC	CASSTSGSYNEQFF
.	TRBV18	TRBJ1-4	.	TGTGCCAGCTCACCCAATTCAGGGGAAAATGAAAAACTGTTTTTT	CASSPNSGENEKLFF
.	TRBV12-3/TRBV12-4	TRBJ2-7	.	TGTGCCAGCAGGCCGGGCGGGGAAACTTACGAGCAGTACTTC	CASRPGGETYEQYF
many	TRBV20-1	TRBJ2-3	.	TGCAGTGCTAGAAGCCCGGGCACAGATACGCAGTATTTT	CSARSPGTDTQYF
.	TRBV5-6	TRBJ2-5	.	TGTGCCAGCAGCTTGGACGGACACCAAGAGACCCAGTACTTC	CASSLDGHQETQYF
.	TRBV29-1	TRBJ2-3	TRBD1	TGCAGTGGCCACAGGGGAATTGCAGATACGCAGTATTTT	CSGHRGIADTQYF
.	TRBV11-1	TRBJ2-3	TRBD2	TGTGCCAGCAGCTCCGGGACTAGCGGGGGGCTTAGCACAGATACGCAGTATTTT	CASSSGTSGGLSTDTQYF
many	TRBV7-6	TRBJ2-1	.	TGTGCCAGCAGCAGCACAGGGAACAATGAGCAGTTCTTC	CASSSTGNNEQFF
many	TRBV5-1	TRBJ2-5	TRBD2	TGCGCCAGCAGTTCTTACTGGGCTGGACTAGCGGAAGAGACCCAGTACTTC	CASSSYWAGLAEETQYF
.	TRBV7-9	TRBJ1-1	.	TGTGCCAGCAGCTTAGCGGGGACGGGGTTCACTGAAGCTTTCTTT	CASSLAGTGFTEAFF
few	TRBV28	TRBJ1-1	.	TGTGCCAGCAGTGGGACAGAAGCTTTCTTT	CASSGTEAFF
many	TRBV12-3/TRBV12-4	TRBJ1-1	.	TGTGCCAGCAGTCCCCCTTACGGCTCGAACACTGAAGCTTTCTTT	CASSPPYGSNTEAFF
many	TRBV29-1	TRBJ1-1	.	TGCAGCGTTGAACCGCAGAACACTGAAGCTTTCTTT	CSVEPQNTEAFF
few	TRBV27	TRBJ2-3	.	TGTGCCAGCAGTTATACTACCCTCACAGATACGCAGTATTTT	CASSYTTLTDTQYF
many	TRBV12-3/TRBV12-4	TRBJ2-3	.	TGTGCCAGCAGGGCAGGGCACGGTACGCAGTATTTT	CASRAGHGTQYF
few	TRBV20-1	TRBJ1-6	.	TGCAGTGCTAGAGTTCCGGGAAATTCACCCCTCCACTTT	CSARVPGNSPLHF
.	TRBV7-2	TRBJ1-2	.	TGTGCCAGCAGCTACGACAGGCCATATGGCTACACCTTC	CASSYDRPYGYTF
.	TRBV24-1	TRBJ2-7	.	TGTGCCACCAGTGATAGGGGGGCTACTCCCTACGAGCAGTACTTC	CATSDRGATPYEQYF
few	TRBV25-1	TRBJ1-6	.	TGTGCCAGCAGCCCGCCAGGGCGGTCCAATTCACCCCTCCACTTT	CASSPPGRSNSPLHF
few	TRBV7-2	TRBJ1-6	.	TGTGCCAGCAGCTACAGGAAGAGCAGGGATTCACCCCTCCACTTT	CASSYRKSRDSPLHF
many	TRBV28	TRBJ1-4	.	TGTGCCAGCAGTTTTGGAGGGACTAATGAAAAACTGTTTTTT	CASSFGGTNEKLFF